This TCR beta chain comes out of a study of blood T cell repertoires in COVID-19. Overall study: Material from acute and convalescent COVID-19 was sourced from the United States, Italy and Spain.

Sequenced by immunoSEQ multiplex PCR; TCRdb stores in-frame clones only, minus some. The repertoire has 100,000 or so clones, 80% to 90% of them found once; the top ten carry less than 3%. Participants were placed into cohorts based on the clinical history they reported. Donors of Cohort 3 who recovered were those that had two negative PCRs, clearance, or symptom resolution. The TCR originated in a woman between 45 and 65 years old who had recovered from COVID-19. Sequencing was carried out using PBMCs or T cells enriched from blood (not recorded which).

The CDR3 DNA follows: TGTGCCAGCAGCAAAGGGGCAGCCCGCTCTGGAAACACCATATATTTT. Protein sequence: CASSKGAARSGNTIYF. This rearrangement joins TRBV21-1 to TRBJ1-3; no DNA check was done on the table's D call, TRBD1. TRBV21-1 is an annotated pseudogene. The CDR3 contains 16 residues.